These 22 T cell receptor beta chains were all obtained from the same sample, sequenced in a study of technical replicates of blood from several donors. Sequenced by immunoSEQ multiplex PCR; TCRdb stores in-frame clones only, minus some. This table has under 85,000 clones, around 92% appearing once. The sample comprised T cells isolated from PBMCs. These receptors came from a human donor in good health.

This clone was seen just once. The V and J genes are TRBV11-3 and TRBJ2-5; 7 bases line up with TRBD1. V lost 0 bases to trimming and J lost 5 bases; unmatched junction nucleotides: 6. The CDR3 sequence is 15 residues long. CDR1 SGHNT and CDR2 YENEEA come from the germline V gene. CDR3 sequence reads: CASSLDSTGRETQYF. DNA for the CDR3: TGTGCCAGCAGCTTAGACTCGACAGGGCGCGAGACCCAGTACTTC.

The chain is built from TRBV5-4 and TRBJ1-1, with 7 nucleotides matching TRBD1. CDR1 is SGHNT and CDR2 is YYREEE in the germline V gene (reference sequence). V gave up 0 bases and J gave up 0 bases; unmatched junction bases: 5. The CDR3 extends over 16 amino acids. This CDR3 reads CASSLVRGKVNTEAFF. The CDR3, as DNA: TGTGCCAGCAGCTTGGTCAGGGGGAAGGTGAACACTGAAGCTTTCTTT.

The chain joins TRBV2 to TRBJ1-4, with D hard to call. Per germline, CDR1 SNHLY and CDR2 FYNNEI. The CDR3 is 13 residues long. Trimming removed 3 bases at V and 0 bases at J, with 2 bases between. The CDR3 sequence is CASSDATNEKLFF. CDR3 nucleotide sequence: TGTGCCAGCAGTGACGCAACTAATGAAAAACTGTTTTTT.

The J gene is TRBJ2-1, the V gene TRBV19, with 9 bases fitting TRBD2. J was trimmed by 9 bases and V by 6 bases; bases with no gene match: 9. Germline V gene sequence: CDR1 LNHDA, CDR2 SQIVND (reference sequence). There are 14 residues in the CDR3. The DNA for the CDR3 is TGTGCCAGTAGGAGAGCGGGAGGTAGGGTTGAGCAGTTCTTC. It codes for CASRRAGGRVEQFF.

The CDR3 reads CASSFLRAQETQYF. The CDR3 nucleotides are TGTGCCAGCAGCTTCCTGAGGGCGCAAGAGACCCAGTACTTC. The J gene is TRBJ2-5, the V gene TRBV5-6, with D tentatively TRBD2 (5 bases). The CDR3 is made up of 14 amino acids. The V and J ends lost 2 bases and 2 bases respectively, with 10 bases between them. The germline V gene has CDR1 SGHDT and CDR2 YYEEEE. Full variable domain (rest looked up from reference TRBV5-6 and TRBJ2-5): DAGVTQSPTHLIKTRGQQVTLRCSPKSGHDTVSWYQQALGQGPQFIFQYYEEEERQRGNFPDRFSGHQFPNYSSELNVNALLLGDSALYLCASSFLRAQETQYFGPGTRLLVL.

The rearrangement uses TRBV5-1 and TRBJ1-4; D possibly corresponds to TRBD1 (6 bases). This CDR3 region has 17 residues. The V end lost 0 bases, the J end lost 8 bases, and 20 bases lay between the germline ends. Germline V gene data show CDR1 as SGHRS and CDR2 as YFSETQ. CDR3 amino acids: CASSLALSQGSREKLFF. In DNA form, the CDR3 reads TGCGCCAGCAGCTTGGCCTTATCACAGGGATCGCGAGAAAAACTGTTTTTT.

V usage is TRBV19 and J usage is TRBJ1-5; the D gene is possibly TRBD1 (6 bases). Deletions cut 6 bases from V and 1 base from J, with 13 bases between. The length of the CDR3 is 15 residues. Germline loops: CDR1 LNHDA, CDR2 SQIVND (reference sequence). The CDR3 protein is CASRTTGLSNQPQHF. CDR3 DNA sequence: TGTGCCAGTAGGACCACAGGGTTGAGCAATCAGCCCCAGCATTTT.

The chain combines TRBV5-4 with TRBJ1-2, with 9 bases aligning to TRBD1. Per the germline V gene, CDR1 is SGHNT and CDR2 is YYREEE (reference sequence). The CDR3 has 17 amino acids. Losses at the gene ends were 5 bases for V and 2 bases for J; bases not matched to a gene: 13. CDR3 sequence (DNA): TGTGCCAGCAGGTACCCGGGACAGGGAAGGGAAAACTATGGCTACACCTTC. This translates into CASRYPGQGRENYGYTF.

The chain recombines TRBV11-3 with TRBJ2-1, with 8 bases fitting TRBD2. The CDR3 contains 15 residues. V was clipped by 4 bases and J by 0 bases; unmatched bases: 2. CDR1 is SGHNT, CDR2 YENEEA, per germline. Here the CDR3 DNA reads TGTGCCAGCAGCTCCGGGACTAGCTCCTACAATGAGCAGTTCTTC. This encodes CASSSGTSSYNEQFF.

J is TRBJ2-2 and V is TRBV11-3, with D unresolved. Per the germline V gene, CDR1 is SGHNT and CDR2 is YENEEA. This CDR3 region has 14 residues. V lost 3 bases and J 4 bases, leaving 9 bases between the germline ends. The DNA for the CDR3 is TGTGCCAGCAGCTTTTCACCGGGCACCGGGGAGCTGTTTTTT. Translation gives CASSFSPGTGELFF.

The chain carries TRBV7-2 and TRBJ1-1, with D possibly being TRBD1 (6 bases). Germline CDR1 SGHTA, CDR2 FQGNSA. Trimming pared 5 bases from V and 1 base from J, leaving 8 bases between. This CDR3 has 13 amino acids. The chain's CDR3 is CASSKGQNTEAFF. As DNA, the CDR3 is TGTGCCAGCAGCAAGGGACAGAACACTGAAGCTTTCTTT.

This chain connects TRBV6-5 to TRBJ2-7; TRBD2 matches at 8 bases. Germline CDR1 and CDR2: MNHEY and SVGAGI. The CDR3 covers 14 residues. Trimming took 2 bases from V and 5 from J; bases not matched to a gene: 5. Here the CDR3 reads CASSYAREVHEQYF. CDR3 DNA: TGTGCCAGCAGTTACGCGCGGGAGGTCCACGAGCAGTACTTC.

The V call is TRBV7-9, the J call TRBJ2-7, with D possibly TRBD1 on 5 matching bases. This CDR3 comprises 15 residues. The V gene's germline CDR1 is SEHNR and CDR2 FQNEAQ (reference sequence). The germline V and J ends were trimmed by 3 bases and 2 bases, with 14 bases remaining between them. CDR3 DNA sequence: TGTGCCAGCAGCTTTAATGCAGGGCCCACCTACGAGCAGTACTTC. Translating it yields CASSFNAGPTYEQYF.

The chain has TRBV5-8 and TRBJ2-2; 8 bases match TRBD2. The CDR3 totals 15 residues. Per the germline V gene, CDR1 is SGHTS and CDR2 is YDEGEE. The V and J ends lost 2 bases and 7 bases, in that order; junction bases with no gene match: 7. CDR3 sequence reads: CASSFLSGRNGELFF. In nucleotides, the CDR3 is TGTGCCAGCAGCTTTCTAAGCGGGAGAAACGGGGAGCTGTTTTTT.

The chain couples TRBV7-2 to TRBJ2-7, with 12 nucleotides matching TRBD2. The CDR3 has 15 amino acids. The ends lost 1 base at V and 5 bases at J; junction bases unmatched: 3. Germline-derived CDR1 and CDR2 are SGHTA and FQGNSA. The DNA for the CDR3 is TGTGCCAGCAGCTTAGGACTAGCGGGAGAAGACGAGCAGTACTTC. Amino acid sequence: CASSLGLAGEDEQYF.

The CDR3 loop is CSAALHEQYF. The CDR3 DNA sequence: TGCAGTGCTGCTCTACACGAGCAGTACTTC. The chain joins TRBV20-1 to TRBJ2-7, with no clear D. Trimming left V 5 bases short and J 5 bases short, with 7 bases between. From germline, CDR1 is DFQATT and CDR2 SNEGSKA (reference sequence). The CDR3 spans 10 residues.

The rearrangement uses TRBV9 and TRBJ1-1; D remains ambiguous. The CDR3 extends over 14 amino acids. Trimming stripped 4 bases from V and 1 base from J, with 11 bases between. Germline-derived CDR1 and CDR2 are SGDLS and YYNGEE. CDR3 in amino acids: CASSMGPENTEAFF. The CDR3 DNA sequence: TGTGCCAGCAGCATGGGCCCGGAGAACACTGAAGCTTTCTTT.

The rearrangement uses TRBV30 and TRBJ2-2; possibly TRBD1 for D (8 bases). V was trimmed by 4 bases and J by 7 bases, leaving 16 bases between them. Looked up from germline, CDR1 is GTSNPN and CDR2 is SVGIG (reference sequence). This CDR3 region has 14 residues. The DNA for the CDR3 is TGTGCCTGGAACAGGGGGGGTTTTTTCGGGGAGCTGTTTTTT. Protein sequence: CAWNRGGFFGELFF. The full variable domain, with the rest looked up from reference TRBV30 and TRBJ2-2, is SQTIHQWPATLVQPVGSPLSLECTVEGTSNPNLYWYRQAAGRGLQLLFYSVGIGQISSEVPQNLSASRPQDRQFILSSKKLLLSDSGFYLCAWNRGGFFGELFFGEGSRLTVL.

The chain carries TRBV18 and TRBJ2-5; weak D call: TRBD2 (6 bases). The CDR3 is 15 amino acids. Germline CDR1 KGHSH, CDR2 LQKENI. Trimming shortened V by 0 bases and J by 1 base, and 9 bases separated the two germline ends. CDR3 in DNA: TGTGCCAGCTCACCACCGGTCGGGGGCCAAGAGACCCAGTACTTC. Its protein product is CASSPPVGGQETQYF.

This chain joins TRBV6-1 and TRBJ2-6; D is uncertain. The germline gives CDR1 MNHNS, CDR2 SASEGT. This CDR3 has 14 amino acids. The V and J ends lost 7 bases and 2 bases respectively, with 9 bases between them. The CDR3 nucleotides are TGTGCCAGCATTCAGCGAGCTGGGGCCAACGTCCTGACTTTC. This translates into CASIQRAGANVLTF.

This chain links TRBV4-1 with TRBJ2-1; weak D call: TRBD1 (5 bases). Germline-derived CDR1 and CDR2 are MGHRA and YSYEKL. Trimming cost V 2 bases and J 5 bases, with 10 bases left between them. CDR3 length: 14 amino acids. CDR3 protein: CASSQPRQNNEQFF. The CDR3 DNA reads TGCGCCAGCAGCCAACCTAGACAGAACAATGAGCAGTTCTTC.

V gene TRBV27 combines with J gene TRBJ2-7; D is perhaps TRBD2 (5 bases). The germline gives CDR1 MNHEY, CDR2 SMNVEV (reference sequence). CDR3 length: 13 residues. V was pared by 6 bases and J by 4 bases, with 13 bases between. The CDR3, as DNA: TGTGCCAGCAGCCCCTTCCGGGGTTACGAGCAGTACTTC. It yields the protein CASSPFRGYEQYF.